The sample holds many counts of the clone carrying this TCR beta chain. Its antigen is as yet unknown. There were TCR beta CDR3 regions amplified from RNA transcripts. The primer set for the first-round RT-PCR of the TCR CDR3 was HTBI. TCRdb re-called the multiplex PCR reads with MiXCR, one entry per CDR3 protein. The data hold more than 300,000 distinct CDR3 sequences, with about 12% observed a single time. This sample was taken from a study of T cells in Graves' hyperthyroidism and ophthalmopathy. Study-wide points: For ophthalmopathy, model prediction preceded onset by a median roughly 6.5 months.

Hyperthyroidism of Graves' type that showed no ophthalmopathy progression within 18 months was stable. This sample holds PBMCs from 8.5 to 10 ml fresh peripheral blood. Germline values: CDR1 SNHLY, CDR2 FYNNEI. This CDR3 is 13 amino acids long. The V gene lost 1 base and the J gene lost 8 bases, with 11 bases spanning the gap. The chain employs TRBV2 and TRBJ1-1, with D tentatively TRBD1 (6 bases). The specimen was blood. This clonotype was obtained from a woman younger than 35 with Graves' hyperthyroidism. The CDR3 sequence: CASSEGFGGEAFF. CDR3 bases: TGTGCCAGCAGTGAAGGTTTCGGGGGCGAAGCTTTCTTT.